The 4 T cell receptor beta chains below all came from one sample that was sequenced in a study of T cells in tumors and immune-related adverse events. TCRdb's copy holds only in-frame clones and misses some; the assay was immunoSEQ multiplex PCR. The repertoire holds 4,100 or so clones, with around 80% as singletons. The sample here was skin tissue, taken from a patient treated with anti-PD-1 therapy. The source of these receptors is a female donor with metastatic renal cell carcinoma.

CDR3 sequence: CASSIIANTEAFF. CDR3 bases: TGTGCCAGTAGTATAATAGCGAACACTGAAGCTTTCTTT. The genes are TRBV19 and TRBJ1-1, with unresolved D. Trimming took 2 bases from V and 1 from J, leaving 5 bases between them. The germline gives CDR1 LNHDA, CDR2 SQIVND (reference sequence). This CDR3 region has 13 residues.

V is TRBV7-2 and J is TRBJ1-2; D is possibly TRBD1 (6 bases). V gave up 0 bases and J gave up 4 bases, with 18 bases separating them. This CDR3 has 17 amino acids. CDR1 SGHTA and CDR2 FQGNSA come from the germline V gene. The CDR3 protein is CASSLAGGREIPYGYTF. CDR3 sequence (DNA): TGTGCCAGCAGCTTAGCGGGGGGCAGGGAAATTCCCTATGGCTACACCTTC.

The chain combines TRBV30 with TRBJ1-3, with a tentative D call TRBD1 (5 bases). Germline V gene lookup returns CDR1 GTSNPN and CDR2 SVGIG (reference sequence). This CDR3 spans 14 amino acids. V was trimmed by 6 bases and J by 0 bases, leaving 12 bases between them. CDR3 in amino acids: CACRDRNSGNTIYF. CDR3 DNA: TGTGCCTGCCGTGACAGAAACTCTGGAAACACCATATATTTT.

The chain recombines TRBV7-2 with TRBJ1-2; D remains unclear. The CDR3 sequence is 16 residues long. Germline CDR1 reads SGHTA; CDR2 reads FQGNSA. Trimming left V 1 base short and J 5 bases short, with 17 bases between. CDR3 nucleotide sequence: TGTGCCAGCAGCTTAGTGTGGGAGGACCGGAGGTATGGCTACACCTTC. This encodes CASSLVWEDRRYGYTF.